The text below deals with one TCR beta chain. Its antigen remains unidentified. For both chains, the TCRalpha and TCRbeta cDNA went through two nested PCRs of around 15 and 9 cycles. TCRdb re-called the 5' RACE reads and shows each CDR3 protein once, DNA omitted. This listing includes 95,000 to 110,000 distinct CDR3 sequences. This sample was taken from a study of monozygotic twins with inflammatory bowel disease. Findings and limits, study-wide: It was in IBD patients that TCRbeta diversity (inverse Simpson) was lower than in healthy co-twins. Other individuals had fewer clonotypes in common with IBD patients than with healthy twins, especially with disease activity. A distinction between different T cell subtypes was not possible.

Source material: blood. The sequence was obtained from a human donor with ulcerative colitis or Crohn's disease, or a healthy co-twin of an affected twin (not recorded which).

CDR3 amino acids: CASSTPGGSNQPQHF. The chain uses TRBV19 and TRBJ1-5; TCRdb's D call of TRBD1 is untestable without DNA. The CDR3 has 15 residues. Germline lookup yields CDR1 LNHDA and CDR2 SQIVND (reference sequence).